This entry concerns a single T cell receptor (beta chain). Antigen specificity is unknown. The record originates from a study of T cells after yellow fever vaccination. Study-wide results and caveats: Compared with primary, the secondary response was weaker and peaked at day 5, not 15.

TCRdb processed the 5' RACE reads anew with MiXCR; each CDR3 protein has one entry. The repertoire has roughly 260,000 distinct CDR3 sequences, around 13% of them found once; the top ten carry about 0.54%. CDR3 length equals 12 residues. Germline loops: CDR1 DFQATT, CDR2 SNEGSKA (reference sequence). V was cut by 5 bases and J by 4 bases, with 11 bases left in between. The chain uses TRBV20-1 and TRBJ1-2, with a tentative D call TRBD1 (6 bases). This clonotype was obtained from a man younger than 45 who received the YFV17D yellow fever vaccine. The sequencing here drew on CD4+ T cells sorted from PBMCs, taken 45 days after the yellow fever booster vaccination. CDR3 sequence: CSARGGTYGYTF. CDR3 DNA sequence: TGCAGTGCTCGAGGGGGGACCTATGGCTACACCTTC.